These 5 T cell receptor beta chains were sequenced from one sample in a study of T cell repertoires in cytomegalovirus infection. No antigen has been assigned to these receptors. Using its own MiXCR run on the reads, TCRdb lists one record per CDR3 protein. The sample lists more than 85,000 distinct CDR3 sequences; about 30% were seen once. Source: CD8+ T cells from cultured PBMCs, taken from culture after CMV antigen stimulation. These receptors were obtained from a human donor in good health (CMV status not recorded). Some clones in this sample may be carry-over from other donors' samples.

This clonotype was detected only a few times. V gene TRBV4-1 combines with J gene TRBJ1-6; D is unresolved. The V gene lost 2 bases and the J gene lost 4 bases, with 15 bases spanning the gap. The germline V gene encodes CDR1 MGHRA and CDR2 YSYEKL. The CDR3 totals 17 residues. The CDR3 spells CASSQNPPDGYNSPLHF. The CDR3 DNA is TGCGCCAGCAGCCAAAACCCTCCGGACGGGTATAATTCACCCCTCCACTTT.

In DNA form, the CDR3 reads TGTGCCAGCAGTGGGGAGGCAGGGAGGAATCAGCCCCAGCATTTT. Protein product: CASSGEAGRNQPQHF. The chain couples TRBV12-3 or TRBV12-4 to TRBJ1-5; TRBD1 is a possible D gene (5 bases). The CDR3 loop spans 15 amino acids. Trimming shortened V by 5 bases and J by 4 bases, and 15 bases separated the two germline ends.

The sample holds a few counts of this clonotype. This chain uses TRBV12-3 or TRBV12-4 with TRBJ1-1; 7 positions agree with TRBD1. The trim removed 5 bases at V and 1 base at J, leaving 4 bases unmatched. This CDR3 is built from 14 residues. This chain's CDR3 is CASSGTDRNTEAFF. CDR3 bases: TGTGCCAGCAGTGGGACAGACCGGAACACTGAAGCTTTCTTT.

This sequence joins TRBV15 and TRBJ2-7; 9 nucleotides align to TRBD1. This CDR3 has 15 amino acids. The germline V gene encodes CDR1 LNHNV and CDR2 YYDKDF (reference sequence). The trim removed 0 bases at V and 3 bases at J, leaving 3 bases unmatched. The chain's CDR3 is CATSRDPGQGYEQYF. CDR3 sequence (DNA): TGTGCCACCAGCAGAGACCCGGGACAGGGCTACGAGCAGTACTTC.

V usage is TRBV27 and J usage is TRBJ2-7; D is unresolved. This CDR3 region has 13 residues. V lost 6 bases to trimming and J lost 3 bases, with 12 bases between them. Germline V lookup: CDR1 MNHEY, CDR2 SMNVEV (reference sequence). DNA of the CDR3: TGTGCCAGCAGCCACTTGACGGGCTACGAGCAGTACTTC. Its translation: CASSHLTGYEQYF.